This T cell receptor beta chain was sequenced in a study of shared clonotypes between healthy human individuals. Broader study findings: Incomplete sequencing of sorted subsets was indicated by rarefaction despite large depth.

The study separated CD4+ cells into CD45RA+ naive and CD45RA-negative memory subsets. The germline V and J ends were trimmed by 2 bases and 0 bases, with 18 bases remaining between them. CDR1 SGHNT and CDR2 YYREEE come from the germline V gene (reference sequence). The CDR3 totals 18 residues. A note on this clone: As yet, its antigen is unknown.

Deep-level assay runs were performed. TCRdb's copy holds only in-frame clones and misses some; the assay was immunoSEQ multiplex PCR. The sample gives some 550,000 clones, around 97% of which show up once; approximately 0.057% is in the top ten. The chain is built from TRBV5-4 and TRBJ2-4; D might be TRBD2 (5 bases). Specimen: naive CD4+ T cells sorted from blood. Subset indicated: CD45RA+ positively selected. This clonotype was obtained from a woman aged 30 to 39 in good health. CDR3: CASSFGSSRILAKNIQYF. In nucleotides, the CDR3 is TGTGCCAGCAGCTTCGGGTCTAGCAGGATTCTAGCCAAAAACATTCAGTACTTC.